This T cell receptor beta chain was profiled in a study of blood T cell repertoires in COVID-19. Study at large: Material from acute and convalescent COVID-19 was sourced from the United States, Italy and Spain. T cells, B-cell-depleted T cells, or PBMCs supplied cDNA or gDNA.

The CDR3 length is 14 residues. CDR1 and CDR2 from the germline V gene are SGHTA and FQGTGA. The V end lost 1 base, the J end lost 7 bases, and 11 bases lay between the germline ends. In the original workflow: For nucleated cells, counts were estimated from reference gene primer amplification. The assay was immunoSEQ multiplex PCR, and TCRdb's table has in-frame clones only and misses some. That table furnishes V, J and clone size, whereas the DNA furnished D and trimming. The sample includes approximately 140,000 clones, approximately 80% seen only once; the top ten take roughly 13%. The V call is TRBV7-3, the J call TRBJ2-1; maybe TRBD1 (7 bases). The sequenced material came from peripheral blood. This TCR was sampled from a man aged 60 to 75 with active or convalescent COVID-19. Here the CDR3 reads CASSLNAGGNEQFF. CDR3 nucleotide sequence: TGTGCCAGCAGCTTAAACGCAGGGGGGAATGAGCAGTTCTTC.